The 18 T cell receptor beta chains below all came from one sample that was sequenced in a study of blood T cell repertoires in COVID-19. Assay used: immunoSEQ multiplex PCR; TCRdb lists only in-frame clones, some missing. This sample has approximately 180,000 clones, with approximately 81% found just once. Sequencing input: peripheral blood. The receptor source for this set is a person aged 65-85 years with COVID-19, enrolled during active disease.

The chain employs TRBV5-1 and TRBJ2-7; unclear D gene. The germline V gene has CDR1 SGHRS and CDR2 YFSETQ. V lost 3 bases, J lost 5 bases, and 12 bases lay in between. The CDR3 consists of 13 residues. CDR3 region: CASSSLGFHEQYF. CDR3 sequence (DNA): TGCGCCAGCAGCTCCCTCGGGTTCCACGAGCAGTACTTC.

This clone was detected once. J is TRBJ2-7 and V is TRBV11-1, with 9 bases lining up with TRBD1. The trim removed 5 bases at V and 3 bases at J, leaving 11 bases unmatched. Per the germline V gene, CDR1 is SGHAT and CDR2 is FQDESV (reference sequence). CDR3 length: 16 amino acids. CDR3: CASSRSLGQGFYEQYF. CDR3 DNA: TGTGCCAGCAGCCGCTCCTTGGGACAGGGTTTCTACGAGCAGTACTTC.

The sample holds a few counts of this clone. The chain uses TRBV5-6 and TRBJ2-2, with TRBD1 matching 8 bases. This CDR3 region has 15 residues. Trimming cost V 1 base and J 5 bases; bases outside gene matches: 4. Germline V gene sequence: CDR1 SGHDT, CDR2 YYEEEE. The CDR3 reads CASSLQGAWTGELFF. CDR3 DNA: TGTGCCAGCAGCTTGCAGGGGGCGTGGACCGGGGAGCTGTTTTTT.

The chain employs TRBV13 and TRBJ2-2; 9 nucleotides match TRBD1. This CDR3 is built from 20 residues. V lost 5 bases and J lost 0; bases outside the gene matches: 16. Germline V gene sequence: CDR1 PRHDT, CDR2 FYEKMQ (reference sequence). CDR3 amino acids: CASSPQGSGQGSSNTGELFF. Written as DNA, the CDR3 is TGTGCCAGCAGCCCCCAGGGTTCGGGACAGGGTTCGTCGAACACCGGGGAGCTGTTTTTT. Drawing the rest from reference TRBV13 and TRBJ2-2, the complete variable domain is AAGVIQSPRHLIKEKRETATLKCYPIPRHDTVYWYQQGPGQDPQFLISFYEKMQSDKGSIPDRFSAQQFSDYHSELNMSSLELGDSALYFCASSPQGSGQGSSNTGELFFGEGSRLTVL.

The chain uses TRBV5-1 and TRBJ1-2; TRBD1 might be the D (6 bases). V was pared by 3 bases and J by 5 bases, with 11 bases between. Germline CDR1 is SGHRS and CDR2 is YFSETQ. The CDR3 spans 13 residues. The CDR3, as DNA: TGCGCCAGCAGCTCACAGGGTTGGTATGGCTACACCTTC. It is translated as CASSSQGWYGYTF.

The chain uses TRBV6-5 and TRBJ1-1; no firm D call. Trimming pared 8 bases from V and 3 bases from J, leaving 13 bases between. Germline loops: CDR1 MNHEY, CDR2 SVGAGI. The CDR3 loop spans 13 amino acids. The CDR3 is CASVSFQDTEAFF. CDR3 DNA: TGTGCCAGCGTTTCGTTTCAGGACACTGAAGCTTTCTTT.

The rearrangement uses TRBV28 and TRBJ1-6; tentative D call: TRBD1 (5 bases). The CDR3 spans 13 residues. CDR1 is MDHEN, CDR2 SYDVKM, per germline. V dropped 5 bases and J dropped 7 bases, with 9 bases sitting between them. The CDR3 nucleotides are TGTGCCAGCAGTATTCCAGGGAATTCACCCCTCCACTTT. This codes for CASSIPGNSPLHF.

The gene calls are TRBV7-9 and TRBJ2-2; 7 positions match TRBD2. The J segment lost 2 bases and the V segment lost 4 bases, leaving 7 bases of the junction unmatched. Germline V gene lookup returns CDR1 SEHNR and CDR2 FQNEAQ (reference sequence). This CDR3 has 16 amino acids. CDR3 nucleotides: TGTGCCAGCAGCTCTACCGGACTAGACAACACCGGGGAGCTGTTTTTT. Translating gives CASSSTGLDNTGELFF.

Ten or more counts support this clone. The chain couples TRBV7-2 to TRBJ2-1; TRBD2 might be the D (5 bases). Looked up from germline, CDR1 is SGHTA and CDR2 is FQGNSA. The CDR3 totals 13 residues. Trimming stripped 0 bases from V and 8 bases from J, with 8 bases between. The CDR3 sequence is CASSLAGAHEQFF. In DNA, the CDR3 is TGTGCCAGCAGCTTAGCGGGAGCCCATGAGCAGTTCTTC.

In its sample, this clone was seen once. The rearrangement links TRBV10-3 to TRBJ2-5; maybe TRBD2 (5 bases). Germline assignment: CDR1 ENHRY and CDR2 SYGVKD. Trimming removed 5 bases from V and 3 bases from J, with 10 bases in between. The CDR3 extends over 13 amino acids. DNA of the CDR3: TGTGCCATCAGTTGGACTCCTGAAGAGACCCAGTACTTC. This gives the protein CAISWTPEETQYF.

V gene TRBV25-1 combines with J gene TRBJ1-1, with D possibly matching TRBD1 (6 bases). Trimming removed 9 bases at V and 2 bases at J, with 16 bases between. This CDR3 region has 14 residues. Germline CDR1 MGHDK, CDR2 SYGVNS. CDR3 coding DNA: TGTGCCAGTAAGGGGGGGGCTTATAACACTGAAGCTTTCTTT. Residues: CASKGGAYNTEAFF.

The V gene is TRBV2, the J gene TRBJ2-3; 11 nucleotides line up with TRBD2. Germline V gene data show CDR1 as SNHLY and CDR2 as FYNNEI. Losses at the gene ends were 8 bases for V and 6 bases for J; bases not matched to a gene: 7. This CDR3 is 14 amino acids long. CDR3 bases: TGTGCCAGCTCTAGCGGGAGGCGAGTTGATACGCAGTATTTT. Protein sequence: CASSSGRRVDTQYF.

The rearrangement uses TRBV3-1 (or the pseudogene TRBV3-2) and TRBJ2-1; no firm D call. From germline, CDR1 is LGHDT and CDR2 YNNKEL (reference sequence). Trimming cost V 2 bases and J 9 bases, with 5 bases left between them. This CDR3 is 11 amino acids long. CDR3 coding DNA: TGTGCCAGCAGCCAACAAGCTGAGCAGTTCTTC. Amino acid sequence: CASSQQAEQFF.

The chain links TRBV19 to TRBJ2-2, with TRBD1 matching over 7 bases. CDR1 and CDR2 from the germline V gene are LNHDA and SQIVND (reference sequence). V lost 3 bases to trimming and J lost 5 bases; unmatched junction nucleotides: 6. The CDR3 spans 15 residues. CDR3 sequence: CASSIEGARTGELFF. The CDR3 DNA sequence: TGTGCCAGTAGTATTGAGGGGGCGAGGACCGGGGAGCTGTTTTTT.

The rearrangement uses TRBV7-8 and TRBJ2-2; 7 positions match TRBD2. The V gene end was trimmed by 5 bases and the J gene end by 0 bases; junction bases not matched to a gene: 12. The V gene's germline CDR1 is SGHVS and CDR2 FQNEAQ. The CDR3 has 18 amino acids. In DNA, the CDR3 is TGTGCCAGCAGCAAAAGCAGCGGGACCCAAACGAACACCGGGGAGCTGTTTTTT. Translating gives CASSKSSGTQTNTGELFF. The complete variable domain, with remaining parts taken from reference TRBV7-8 and TRBJ2-2, reads GAGVSQSPRYKVAKRGQDVALRCDPISGHVSLFWYQQALGQGPEFLTYFQNEAQLDKSGLPSDRFFAERPEGSVSTLKIQRTQQEDSAVYLCASSKSSGTQTNTGELFFGEGSRLTVL.

This clone was recorded once. The V gene is TRBV25-1, the J gene TRBJ1-1; D might be TRBD1 (5 bases). Trimming stripped 6 bases from V and 2 bases from J, with 13 bases between. In germline, CDR1 is MGHDK, CDR2 SYGVNS. This CDR3 is built from 14 residues. Here the CDR3 DNA reads TGTGCCAGCAGCCAAGCGGGGCTCAACACTGAAGCTTTCTTT. As protein: CASSQAGLNTEAFF.

This clone appeared a few times. The rearrangement uses TRBV2 and TRBJ2-7; 8 bases match TRBD1. V lost 10 bases and J lost 5; bases outside the gene matches: 7. CDR3 length: 12 residues. Germline V gene lookup returns CDR1 SNHLY and CDR2 FYNNEI. CDR3 sequence: CATEDRADEQYF. The CDR3 DNA follows: TGTGCCACCGAGGACAGGGCGGACGAGCAGTACTTC.

This chain joins TRBV15 and TRBJ2-7, with 7 nucleotides matching TRBD2. This CDR3 comprises 15 residues. In germline, CDR1 is LNHNV, CDR2 YYDKDF (reference sequence). V lost 0 bases to trimming and J lost 5 bases; unmatched junction nucleotides: 7. The CDR3 coding sequence is TGTGCCACCAGCAGAGATTCAGCGGGGCCCCACGAGCAGTACTTC. Protein: CATSRDSAGPHEQYF.